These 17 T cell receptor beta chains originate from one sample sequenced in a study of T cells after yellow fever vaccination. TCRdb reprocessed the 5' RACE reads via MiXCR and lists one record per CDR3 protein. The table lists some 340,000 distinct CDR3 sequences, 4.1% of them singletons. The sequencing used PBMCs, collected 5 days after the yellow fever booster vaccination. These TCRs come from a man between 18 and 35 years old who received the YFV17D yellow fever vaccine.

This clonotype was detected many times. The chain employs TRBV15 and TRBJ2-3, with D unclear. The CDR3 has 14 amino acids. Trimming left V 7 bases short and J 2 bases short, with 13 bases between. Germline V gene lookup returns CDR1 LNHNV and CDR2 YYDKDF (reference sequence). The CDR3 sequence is CATMERVYTDTQYF. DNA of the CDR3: TGTGCCACCATGGAAAGGGTGTACACAGATACGCAGTATTTT.

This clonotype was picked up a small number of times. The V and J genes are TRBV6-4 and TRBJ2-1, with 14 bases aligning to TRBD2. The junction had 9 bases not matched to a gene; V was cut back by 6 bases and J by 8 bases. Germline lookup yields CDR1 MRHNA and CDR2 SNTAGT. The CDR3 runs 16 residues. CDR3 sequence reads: CASSPGLAGGVYEQFF. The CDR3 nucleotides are TGTGCCAGCAGCCCCGGACTAGCGGGGGGAGTCTATGAGCAGTTCTTC.

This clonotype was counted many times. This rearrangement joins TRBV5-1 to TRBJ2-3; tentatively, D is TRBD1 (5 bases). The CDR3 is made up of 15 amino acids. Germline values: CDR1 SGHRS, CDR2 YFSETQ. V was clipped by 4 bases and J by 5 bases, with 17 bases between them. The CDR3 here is CASSRTLGQQDTQYF. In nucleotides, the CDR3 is TGCGCCAGCAGCCGCACGCTTGGACAACAAGATACGCAGTATTTT.

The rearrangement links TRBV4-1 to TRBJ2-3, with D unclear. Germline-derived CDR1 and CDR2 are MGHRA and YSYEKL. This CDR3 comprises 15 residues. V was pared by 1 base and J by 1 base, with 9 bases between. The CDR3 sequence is CASSQVGVGTDTQYF. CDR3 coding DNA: TGCGCCAGCAGCCAAGTTGGGGTTGGCACAGATACGCAGTATTTT.

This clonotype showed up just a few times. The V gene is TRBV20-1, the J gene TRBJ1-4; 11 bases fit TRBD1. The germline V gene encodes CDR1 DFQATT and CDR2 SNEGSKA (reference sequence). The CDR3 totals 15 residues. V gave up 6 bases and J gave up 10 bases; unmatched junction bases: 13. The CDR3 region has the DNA TGCAGTGCGCCAGCCCCCGGGACAGGGGGAAGAAAACTGTTTTTT. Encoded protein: CSAPAPGTGGRKLFF.

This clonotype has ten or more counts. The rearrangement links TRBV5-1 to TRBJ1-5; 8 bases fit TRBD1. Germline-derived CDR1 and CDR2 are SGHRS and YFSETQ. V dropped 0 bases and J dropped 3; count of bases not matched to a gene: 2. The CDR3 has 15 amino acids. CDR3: CASSLGQGNNQPQHF. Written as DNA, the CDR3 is TGCGCCAGCAGCTTGGGACAGGGGAACAATCAGCCCCAGCATTTT. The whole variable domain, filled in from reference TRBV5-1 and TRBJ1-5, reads KAGVTQTPRYLIKTRGQQVTLSCSPISGHRSVSWYQQTPGQGLQFLFEYFSETQRNKGNFPGRFSGRQFSNSRSEMNVSTLELGDSALYLCASSLGQGNNQPQHFGDGTRLSIL.

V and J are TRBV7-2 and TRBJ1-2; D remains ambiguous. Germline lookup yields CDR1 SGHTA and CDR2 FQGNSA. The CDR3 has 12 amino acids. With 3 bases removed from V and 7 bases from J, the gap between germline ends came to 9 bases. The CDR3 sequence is CASSFRFVGYTF. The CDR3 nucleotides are TGTGCCAGCAGCTTTCGTTTTGTTGGCTACACCTTC.

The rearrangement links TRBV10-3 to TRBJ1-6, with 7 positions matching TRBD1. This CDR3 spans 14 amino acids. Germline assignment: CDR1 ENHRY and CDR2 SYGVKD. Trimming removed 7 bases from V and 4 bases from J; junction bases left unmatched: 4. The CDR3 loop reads CAITLDRYNSPLHF. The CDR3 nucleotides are TGTGCCATCACCCTGGACAGGTATAATTCACCCCTCCACTTT.

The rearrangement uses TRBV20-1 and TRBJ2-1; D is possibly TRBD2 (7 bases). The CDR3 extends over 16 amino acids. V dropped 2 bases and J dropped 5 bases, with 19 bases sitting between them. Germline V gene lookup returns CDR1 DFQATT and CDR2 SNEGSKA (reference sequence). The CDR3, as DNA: TGCAGTGCTAGACCCGCCTCTGGGGGGGGGCACAATGAGCAGTTCTTC. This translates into CSARPASGGGHNEQFF.

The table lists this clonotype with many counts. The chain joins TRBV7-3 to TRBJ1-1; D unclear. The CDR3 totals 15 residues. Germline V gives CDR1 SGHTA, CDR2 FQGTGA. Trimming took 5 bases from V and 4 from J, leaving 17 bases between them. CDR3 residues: CASSNSGLSPTEAFF. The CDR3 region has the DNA TGTGCCAGCAGCAACTCTGGGTTAAGCCCCACTGAAGCTTTCTTT.

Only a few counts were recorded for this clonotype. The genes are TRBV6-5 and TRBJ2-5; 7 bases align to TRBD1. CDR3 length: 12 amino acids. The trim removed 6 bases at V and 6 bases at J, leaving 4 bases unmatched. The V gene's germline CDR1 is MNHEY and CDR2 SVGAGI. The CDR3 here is CASRNRGKTQYF. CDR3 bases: TGTGCCAGCAGGAACAGGGGAAAGACCCAGTACTTC.

CDR3: CASSPDRVVETQYF. The CDR3, as DNA: TGTGCCAGCAGTCCCGACAGGGTCGTAGAGACCCAGTACTTC. This chain joins TRBV6-5 and TRBJ2-5, with TRBD1 matching 7 bases. Germline V CDR1 and CDR2: MNHEY, SVGAGI. The trim removed 5 bases at V and 4 bases at J, leaving 7 bases unmatched. The CDR3 length is 14 residues.

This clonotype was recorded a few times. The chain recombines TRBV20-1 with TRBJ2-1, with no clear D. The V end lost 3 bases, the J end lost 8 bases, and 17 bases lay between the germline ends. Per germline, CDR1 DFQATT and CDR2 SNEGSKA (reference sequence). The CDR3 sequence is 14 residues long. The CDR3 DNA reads TGCAGTGCTAGCAGCTCCCTAGTTCCCCATGAGCAGTTCTTC. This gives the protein CSASSSLVPHEQFF.

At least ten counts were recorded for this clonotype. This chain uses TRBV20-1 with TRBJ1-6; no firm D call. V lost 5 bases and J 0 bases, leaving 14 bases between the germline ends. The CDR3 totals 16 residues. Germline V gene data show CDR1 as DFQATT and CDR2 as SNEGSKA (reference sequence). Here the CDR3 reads CSASQRPSSYNSPLHF. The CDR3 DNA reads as TGCAGTGCTTCTCAGAGACCGAGCTCCTATAATTCACCCCTCCACTTT.

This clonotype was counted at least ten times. CDR3 amino acids: CASSYPPYTEAFF. CDR3 in DNA: TGTGCCAGCAGCTACCCACCGTACACTGAAGCTTTCTTT. The chain employs TRBV7-8 and TRBJ1-1; D unclear. The CDR3 sequence is 13 residues long. The germline V and J ends were trimmed by 4 bases and 3 bases, with 9 bases remaining between them. Germline V gene lookup returns CDR1 SGHVS and CDR2 FQNEAQ.

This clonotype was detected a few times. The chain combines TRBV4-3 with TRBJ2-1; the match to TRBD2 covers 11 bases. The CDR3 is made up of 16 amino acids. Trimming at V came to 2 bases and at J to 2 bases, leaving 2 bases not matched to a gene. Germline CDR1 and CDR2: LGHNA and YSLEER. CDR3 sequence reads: CASSQSSGGAYNEQFF. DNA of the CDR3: TGCGCCAGCAGCCAAAGTAGCGGGGGGGCCTACAATGAGCAGTTCTTC.

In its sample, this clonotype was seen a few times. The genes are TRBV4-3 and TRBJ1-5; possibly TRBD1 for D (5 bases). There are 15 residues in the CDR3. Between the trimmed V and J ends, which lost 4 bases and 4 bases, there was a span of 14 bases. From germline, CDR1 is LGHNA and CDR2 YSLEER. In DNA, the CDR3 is TGCGCCAGCAGCCCGGGCCTCGGGGGAAATCAGCCCCAGCATTTT. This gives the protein CASSPGLGGNQPQHF.